Listed below are T cell receptor beta chains from one sample, sequenced in a study of blood T cells in healthy people across ages. TCRdb reprocessed the 5' RACE reads via MiXCR and lists one record per CDR3 protein. The sample lists some 670,000 distinct CDR3 sequences; 52% were seen once. Material: blood. These receptor sequences come from a woman older than 75 in good health. The CDR3 runs from the conserved cysteine through the conserved F or W. The D gene is left open where the match is weak. Only some rows state a clone size, as once, few, many or a class for expanded clones.

clone_size	d_call	v_call	j_call	cdr3_aa	cdr3_nt
.	TRBD1	TRBV7-2	TRBJ2-7	CASSLAAGTGVYEQYF	TGTGCCAGCAGCTTAGCCGCCGGGACAGGGGTTTACGAGCAGTACTTC
many	.	TRBV15	TRBJ2-7	CATSRDRQVYEQYF	TGTGCCACCAGCAGAGATCGCCAGGTCTACGAGCAGTACTTC
many	TRBD2	TRBV5-1	TRBJ2-1	CASSLGLAGSYNEQFF	TGTGCCAGCAGCTTAGGGCTAGCGGGATCCTACAATGAGCAGTTCTTC
few	.	TRBV6-6	TRBJ2-4	CASSYSGADIQYF	TGTGCCAGCAGTTACTCGGGGGCGGACATTCAGTACTTC
few	TRBD1	TRBV5-1	TRBJ2-5	CASSSRDRLAYEQYF	TGCGCCAGCAGCTCGAGGGACAGGCTGGCCTACGAGCAGTATTTC
.	TRBD2	TRBV5-1	TRBJ2-1	CASIGAGFNEQFF	TGCGCCAGCATAGGAGCGGGATTCAATGAGCAGTTCTTC
.	TRBD1	TRBV29-1	TRBJ2-3	CSVVDRGIGTQYF	TGCAGCGTGGTGGACAGGGGTATTGGTACGCAGTATTTT
many	TRBD2	TRBV7-2	TRBJ2-7	CASSSSTSGSYEQYF	TGTGCCAGCAGCTCTTCAACCAGCGGGAGCTACGAGCAGTACTTC
.	.	TRBV7-2	TRBJ2-5	CASSPTRKGTQYF	TGTGCCAGCAGCCCAACAAGGAAAGGGACCCAGTACTTC
few	.	TRBV4-2	TRBJ1-1	CASSQAKGTTEAFF	TGTGCCAGCAGCCAGGCAAAGGGGACCACTGAAGCTTTCTTT
.	.	TRBV30	TRBJ2-5	CAWQQGNVQYF	TGTGCCTGGCAACAGGGAAACGTGCAGTACTTC
.	TRBD1	TRBV10-3	TRBJ1-1	CAISDDYRGLWEAFF	TGTGCCATCAGTGACGACTACAGGGGACTCTGGGAAGCTTTCTTT
many	TRBD2	TRBV9	TRBJ2-1	CASSPPKIGSGSNEQFF	TGTGCCAGCAGCCCACCAAAAATTGGTAGCGGGAGCAATGAGCAGTTCTTC
.	.	TRBV29-1	TRBJ2-5	CSVQTDPDQETQYF	TGCAGCGTCCAAACCGACCCAGACCAAGAGACCCAGTACTTC
.	.	TRBV12-2	TRBJ2-3	CASRSNVAGRCTDTQYF	TGTGCAAGTCGCTCCAACGTAGCGGGGAGATGCACAGATACGCAGTATTTT
once	.	TRBV7-9	TRBJ2-1	CASSRVRATYNEQFF	TGTGCCAGCAGCCGCGTCCGAGCCACCTACAATGAGCAGTTCTTC
many	.	TRBV7-8	TRBJ2-1	CASSPSERYNEQFF	TGTGCCAGCAGCCCATCCGAACGCTACAATGAGCAGTTCTTC
few	.	TRBV5-1	TRBJ2-2	CASSLAGSGNTGELFF	TGCGCCAGCAGCTTGGCCGGGAGCGGGAACACCGGGGAGCTGTTTTTT
many	.	TRBV7-3	TRBJ1-6	CASSLFGSPLHF	TGTGCCAGCAGCTTATTTGGGTCACCCCTCCACTTT
.	.	TRBV10-3	TRBJ2-7	CAISESTALRYEQYF	TGTGCCATCAGTGAGTCGACCGCGCTAAGGTACGAGCAGTACTTC
.	.	TRBV7-2	TRBJ2-4	CASSVAGINIQYF	TGTGCCAGCAGCGTAGCCGGCATAAACATTCAGTACTTC
.	.	TRBV14	TRBJ1-3	CASSQPRQAGNTIYF	TGTGCCAGCAGCCAACCACGCCAAGCTGGAAACACCATATATTTT
.	.	TRBV18	TRBJ2-4	CASSPPGLLNIQYF	TGTGCCAGCTCACCACCGGGCCTTTTGAACATTCAGTACTTC
.	.	TRBV6-1	TRBJ2-5	CASSEPPTGETQYF	TGTGCCAGCAGTGAACCCCCTACAGGAGAGACCCAGTACTTC
.	TRBD2	TRBV6-6	TRBJ2-7	CASSSATSGDSYEQYF	TGTGCCAGCAGTTCCGCGACTAGCGGGGACTCCTACGAGCAGTACTTC
.	.	TRBV7-2	TRBJ1-5	CASSLAGAEEQPQHF	TGTGCCAGCAGCTTAGCAGGGGCGGAGGAACAGCCCCAGCATTTT